This T cell receptor beta chain was profiled in a study of blood T cell repertoires in COVID-19. In the original workflow: Scientists estimated how many nucleated cells there were by amplifying reference gene primers. The protocol was immunoSEQ multiplex PCR, while the TCRdb copy is restricted to in-frame clones and leaves out a portion. The V and J calls and clone size are taken from that table; D and trimming were inferred from the DNA. The data contain roughly 300,000 clones, roughly 80% of them seen just once; the ten biggest clones take up roughly 1.6%. V gave up 6 bases and J gave up 3 bases; unmatched junction bases: 5. Germline loops: CDR1 LNHDA, CDR2 SQIVND (reference sequence). The CDR3 is made up of 15 amino acids.

This clonotype was sampled from a human donor with COVID-19, enrolled during active disease. The donor label of this sample is uncertain. Sequenced material: peripheral blood. The chain carries TRBV19 and TRBJ2-7; 13 nucleotides line up with TRBD2. As DNA, the CDR3 is TGTGCCAGTAGAGGACTAGCGGGAGTGGGCTACGAGCAGTACTTC. Protein: CASRGLAGVGYEQYF.